These 18 T cell receptor beta chains were sequenced from one sample in a study of spatial heterogeneity in lung cancer. Time point reported: sample taken at primary tumor resection. Unsorted whole RNA from tumor, nontumor lung or frozen PBMC underwent sequencing. TCRdb processed the 5' RACE reads anew with MiXCR; each CDR3 protein has one entry. The table records around 30,000 distinct CDR3 sequences, roughly 8% of them present only once. The source was PBMCs, collected at surgery. These receptors all stem from a female donor with early-stage non-small cell lung cancer.

The chain recombines TRBV18 with TRBJ1-2; D perhaps matches TRBD1 (5 bases). V dropped 2 bases and J dropped 0 bases, with 10 bases sitting between them. This CDR3 comprises 15 residues. Looked up from germline, CDR1 is KGHSH and CDR2 is LQKENI. CDR3 sequence: CASSPAGLANYGYTF. The CDR3, as DNA: TGTGCCAGCTCACCAGCAGGGCTAGCTAACTATGGCTACACCTTC.

V and J are TRBV9 and TRBJ2-7, with D perhaps being TRBD1 or TRBD2 (5 bases each). The CDR3 runs to 14 residues. CDR1 and CDR2 (germline): SGDLS, YYNGEE. The germline V and J ends were trimmed by 3 bases and 0 bases, with 10 bases remaining between them. The CDR3 DNA sequence: TGTGCCAGCAGCGCCGGGACGTACTCCTACGAGCAGTACTTC. Its protein product is CASSAGTYSYEQYF.

This rearrangement joins TRBV6-6 to TRBJ2-7, with D hard to call. The CDR3 covers 14 residues. V lost 6 bases and J lost 0, with 12 bases in between. CDR1 is MNHNY, CDR2 SVGAGI, per germline (reference sequence). The CDR3, as DNA: TGTGCCAGCAGCCTTGACCGCAGCTCCTACGAGCAGTACTTC. This sequence encodes CASSLDRSSYEQYF.

This clonotype was seen ten or more times. The chain carries TRBV7-9 and TRBJ2-7; TRBD2 might be the D (5 bases). Trimming cost V 2 bases and J 6 bases, with 20 bases left between them. This CDR3 is 16 amino acids long. Germline loops: CDR1 SEHNR, CDR2 FQNEAQ (reference sequence). CDR3 nucleotides: TGTGCCAGCAGCTTATATTCTGGTGGCGGGCGAGGCGAGCAGTACGTC. Its protein product is CASSLYSGGGRGEQYV.

This clonotype was detected ten times or more. The chain couples TRBV28 to TRBJ1-5; 9 nucleotides align to TRBD1. The germline CDR1 and CDR2 sequences are MDHEN and SYDVKM. V trimming: 9 bases; J trimming: 3 bases; junction bases outside the gene matches: 6. The length of the CDR3 is 14 residues. Here the CDR3 reads CASETGGNNQPQHF. The CDR3 DNA follows: TGTGCCAGTGAAACAGGGGGCAACAATCAGCCCCAGCATTTT.

This clonotype is labeled medium-sized (0.01 to 0.1%). The chain links TRBV11-2 to TRBJ2-7, with D possibly being TRBD1 (6 bases). The CDR3 consists of 10 residues. The germline V gene encodes CDR1 SGHAT and CDR2 FQNNGV. Trimming left V 7 bases short and J 5 bases short, with 6 bases between. The CDR3 sequence: CASKGDEQYF. DNA of the CDR3: TGTGCCAGCAAGGGGGACGAGCAGTACTTC.

As regards this clonotype: A clone one base away is much larger, so this may be a read error. V gene TRBV28 combines with J gene TRBJ2-2; TRBD1 is a possible D gene (5 bases). Between the trimmed V and J ends, which lost 10 bases and 1 base, there was a span of 10 bases. This CDR3 is 13 amino acids long. In germline, CDR1 is MDHEN, CDR2 SYDVKM. CDR3 coding DNA: TGTGCCAACAGGCTACTGAACACCGGGGAGCTGTTTTTT. The encoded protein is CANRLLNTGELFF.

This clonotype was observed at least ten times. The CDR3 spells CASSPPVGKRHEAFF. Written as DNA, the CDR3 is TGTGCCAGCTCACCACCGGTGGGGAAAAGGCATGAAGCTTTCTTT. The chain employs TRBV18 and TRBJ1-1; D ambiguous. The CDR3 loop spans 15 amino acids. The V gene lost 0 bases and the J gene lost 7 bases, with 15 bases spanning the gap. Looked up from germline, CDR1 is KGHSH and CDR2 is LQKENI.

This clonotype was seen ten or more times. The chain employs TRBV18 and TRBJ1-1; 7 nucleotides line up with TRBD1. The germline V gene encodes CDR1 KGHSH and CDR2 LQKENI. The length of the CDR3 is 13 residues. V shed 6 bases and J 3 bases; nucleotides not matched to a gene: 4. CDR3 DNA sequence: TGTGCCAGCTCGACAGGGTGGGACACTGAAGCTTTCTTT. It yields the protein CASSTGWDTEAFF.

V and J are TRBV7-2 and TRBJ1-1; D is unresolved. Per germline, CDR1 SGHTA and CDR2 FQGNSA. The CDR3 totals 14 residues. V lost 1 base and J 1 base, leaving 7 bases between the germline ends. The CDR3 sequence is CASSLVFTNTEAFF. The CDR3 coding sequence is TGTGCCAGCAGCTTAGTCTTTACGAACACTGAAGCTTTCTTT. Full variable domain (missing parts from reference TRBV7-2 and TRBJ1-1): GAGVSQSPSNKVTEKGKDVELRCDPISGHTALYWYRQSLGQGLEFLIYFQGNSAPDKSGLPSDRFSAERTGGSVSTLTIQRTQQEDSAVYLCASSLVFTNTEAFFGQGTRLTVV.

This clonotype was detected a few times. V is TRBV23-1 and J is TRBJ2-3, with D perhaps TRBD2 (6 bases). TRBV23-1 is placed among ORFs of uncertain function. Trimming took off 7 bases at V and 0 bases at J, with 17 bases between the two ends. The CDR3 runs to 16 residues. CDR3 protein: CASTPSRGISTDTQYF. As DNA, the CDR3 is TGCGCCAGCACTCCAAGTCGCGGGATTAGCACAGATACGCAGTATTTT.

By frequency in the sample, this clonotype is medium-sized. The genes are TRBV29-1 and TRBJ1-1; D is unresolved. The CDR3 is made up of 14 amino acids. Germline V CDR1 and CDR2: SQVTM, ANQGSEA. V dropped 2 bases and J dropped 6 bases, with 16 bases sitting between them. CDR3 sequence (DNA): TGCAGCGTTGAACTAGGCCTCCCGGGCGCTGAAGCTTTCTTT. Protein sequence: CSVELGLPGAEAFF.

This clonotype has a count of ten or more. The genes are TRBV2 and TRBJ1-3; D gene uncertain. There are 14 residues in the CDR3. Germline CDR1 and CDR2: SNHLY and FYNNEI. Trimming shortened V by 7 bases and J by 1 base, and 11 bases separated the two germline ends. The CDR3 loop reads CASKLGESGNTIYF. For the CDR3, the DNA is TGTGCCAGCAAGCTGGGCGAATCTGGAAACACCATATATTTT.

This clonotype showed up just a few times. The chain links TRBV10-3 to TRBJ2-7; 10 bases are a match to TRBD1. Germline values: CDR1 ENHRY, CDR2 SYGVKD. The trim removed 2 bases at V and 6 bases at J, leaving 7 bases unmatched. This CDR3 contains 15 residues. Here the CDR3 DNA reads TGTGCCATCAGTGAGCCGGGACAGGGGATCCTCGAGCAGTACGTC. It specifies CAISEPGQGILEQYV.

This clonotype came up many times. This chain links TRBV7-8 with TRBJ2-7; a possible D gene is TRBD1 (5 bases). V was cut by 3 bases and J by 3 bases, with 9 bases left in between. In germline, CDR1 is SGHVS, CDR2 FQNEAQ. The CDR3 loop spans 13 amino acids. The CDR3 nucleotides are TGTGCCAGCAGCTTCGACAGACGCTACGAGCAGTACGTC. Translated: CASSFDRRYEQYV.

The J gene is TRBJ2-6, the V gene TRBV9; D is perhaps TRBD1 (5 bases). The ends were cut back, 0 bases at V and 0 bases at J, with 13 bases in the middle. Looked up from germline, CDR1 is SGDLS and CDR2 is YYNGEE. CDR3 length: 18 amino acids. The DNA of the CDR3 is TGTGCCAGCAGCGTAGGGAAGGGGTACATCTCTGGGGCCAACGTCCTGACTTTC. As protein: CASSVGKGYISGANVLTF.

This clonotype appeared many times. The chain carries TRBV20-1 and TRBJ2-3; either TRBD1 or TRBD2 may fit D (5 bases each). Trimming removed 7 bases from V and 2 bases from J, with 13 bases in between. CDR1 is DFQATT, CDR2 SNEGSKA, per germline (reference sequence). This CDR3 has 13 amino acids. Here the CDR3 reads CSGGEHYTDTQYF. The CDR3 nucleotides read TGCAGTGGAGGGGAGCACTACACAGATACGCAGTATTTT.

This clonotype was seen repeatedly, ten times or more. The V and J genes are TRBV20-1 and TRBJ2-1; no definite D call. Trimming shortened V by 5 bases and J by 0 bases, and 11 bases separated the two germline ends. The CDR3 sequence is 14 residues long. Germline assignment: CDR1 DFQATT and CDR2 SNEGSKA (reference sequence). DNA of the CDR3: TGCAGTGCTCGCCAAAAGAGCTCCTACAATGAGCAGTTCTTC. This sequence encodes CSARQKSSYNEQFF.